This TCR beta chain was recovered during a study of blood T cell repertoires in COVID-19. Background on the study: The origin of the acute and convalescent COVID-19 samples was the United States, Italy and Spain. PBMCs, B-cell-depleted T cells, or T cells were the source of the cDNA or gDNA that made up the material.

Per germline, CDR1 ENHRY and CDR2 SYGVKD. V was pared by 6 bases and J by 0 bases, with 6 bases between. This CDR3 is 13 amino acids long. Only in-frame clones appear in the TCRdb table, and some are missing; sequencing was by immunoSEQ multiplex PCR. The top ten hold around two fifths of the sample, which has 35,000 to 45,000 clones, roughly four fifths seen once. The sequence derives from a human donor in a cohort sampled during active or convalescent COVID-19. The donor label of this sample is uncertain. V is TRBV10-3 and J is TRBJ1-3, with D hard to call. Sequencing was done on a sample of peripheral blood. In DNA, the CDR3 is TGTGCCATCAGCCAGGCCTCTGGAAACACCATATATTTT. Residues: CAISQASGNTIYF.